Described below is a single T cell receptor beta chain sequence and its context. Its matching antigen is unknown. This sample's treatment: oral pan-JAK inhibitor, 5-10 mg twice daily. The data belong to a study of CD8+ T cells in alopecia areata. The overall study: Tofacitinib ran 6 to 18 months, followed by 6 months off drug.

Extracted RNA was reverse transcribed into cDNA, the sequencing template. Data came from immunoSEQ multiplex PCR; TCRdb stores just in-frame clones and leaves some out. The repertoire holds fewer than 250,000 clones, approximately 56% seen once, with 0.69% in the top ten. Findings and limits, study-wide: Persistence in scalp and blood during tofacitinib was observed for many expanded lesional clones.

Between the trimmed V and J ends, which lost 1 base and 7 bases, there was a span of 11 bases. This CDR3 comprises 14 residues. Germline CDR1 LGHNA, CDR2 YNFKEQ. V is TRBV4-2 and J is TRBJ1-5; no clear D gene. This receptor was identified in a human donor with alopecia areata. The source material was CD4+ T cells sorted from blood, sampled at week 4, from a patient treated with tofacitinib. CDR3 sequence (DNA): TGTGCCAGCAGCCAAGTTGTCGGAGGACAGCCCCAGCATTTT. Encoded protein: CASSQVVGGQPQHF.